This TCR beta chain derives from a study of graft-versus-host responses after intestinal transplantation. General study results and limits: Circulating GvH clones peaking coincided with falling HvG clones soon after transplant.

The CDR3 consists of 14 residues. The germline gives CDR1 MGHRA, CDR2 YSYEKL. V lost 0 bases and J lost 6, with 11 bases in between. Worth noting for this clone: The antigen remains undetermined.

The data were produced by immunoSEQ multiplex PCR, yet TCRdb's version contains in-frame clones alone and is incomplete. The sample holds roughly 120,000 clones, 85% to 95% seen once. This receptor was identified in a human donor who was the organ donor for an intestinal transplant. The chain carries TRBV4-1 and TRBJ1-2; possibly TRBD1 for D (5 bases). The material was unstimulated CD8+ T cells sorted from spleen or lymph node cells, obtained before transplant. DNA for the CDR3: TGCGCCAGCAGCCAAGAGAGGGGAACCGATGGCTACACCTTC. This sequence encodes CASSQERGTDGYTF.